What follows is one TCR beta chain and its context. The data originate from a study of chemoradiotherapy in HPV16-positive cancers. Trimming stripped 2 bases from V and 16 bases from J, with 9 bases between. The CDR3 is made up of 11 amino acids. CDR1 and CDR2 from the germline V gene are SGHTA and FQGNSA. The repertoire was sequenced with immunoSEQ multiplex PCR; TCRdb's copy has only in-frame clones and lacks some. This sample has approximately 12,000 clones, with over 75% found just once. The rearrangement uses TRBV7-2 and TRBJ1-6; possible D gene TRBD1, 5 bases. The sample was taken from a patient who underwent chemoradiotherapy. This receptor was identified in a human donor with HPV-associated anogenital cancer. CDR3 region: CASSLTGSLHF. CDR3 DNA sequence: TGTGCCAGCAGCTTAACAGGCTCGCTCCACTTT. The complete variable domain, with remaining parts taken from reference TRBV7-2 and TRBJ1-6, reads GAGVSQSPSNKVTEKGKDVELRCDPISGHTALYWYRQSLGQGLEFLIYFQGNSAPDKSGLPSDRFSAERTGGSVSTLTIQRTQQEDSAVYLCASSLTGSLHFGNGTRLTVT.